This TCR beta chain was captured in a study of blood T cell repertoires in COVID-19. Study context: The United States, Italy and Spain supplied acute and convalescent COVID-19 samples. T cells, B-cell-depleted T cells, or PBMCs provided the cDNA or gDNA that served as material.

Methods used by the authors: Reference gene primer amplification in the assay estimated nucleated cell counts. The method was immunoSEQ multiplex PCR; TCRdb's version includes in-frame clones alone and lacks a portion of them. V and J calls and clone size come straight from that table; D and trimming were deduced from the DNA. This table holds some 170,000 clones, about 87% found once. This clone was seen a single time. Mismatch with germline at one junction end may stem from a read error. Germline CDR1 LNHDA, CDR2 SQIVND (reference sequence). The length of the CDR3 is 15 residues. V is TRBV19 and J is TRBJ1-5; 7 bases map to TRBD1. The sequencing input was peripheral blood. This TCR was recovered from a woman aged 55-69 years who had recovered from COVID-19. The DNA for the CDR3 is TGTGCCAGTAGTATAGGACACAGGGGAAATCAGCCTCAGCATTTT. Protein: CASSIGHRGNQPQHF.